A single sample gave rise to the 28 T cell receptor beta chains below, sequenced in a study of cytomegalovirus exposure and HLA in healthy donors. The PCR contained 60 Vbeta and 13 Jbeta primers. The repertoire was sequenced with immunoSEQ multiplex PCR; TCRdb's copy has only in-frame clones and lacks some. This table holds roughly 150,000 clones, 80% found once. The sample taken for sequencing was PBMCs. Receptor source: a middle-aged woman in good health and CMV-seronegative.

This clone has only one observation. CDR3 coding DNA: TGTGCCAGCATAGAACTGAACACCGGGGAGCTGTTTTTT. Translation: CASIELNTGELFF. The chain is built from TRBV28 and TRBJ2-2; D remains ambiguous. V was clipped by 7 bases and J by 1 base, with 7 bases between them. The CDR3 extends over 13 amino acids. Per the germline V gene, CDR1 is MDHEN and CDR2 is SYDVKM.

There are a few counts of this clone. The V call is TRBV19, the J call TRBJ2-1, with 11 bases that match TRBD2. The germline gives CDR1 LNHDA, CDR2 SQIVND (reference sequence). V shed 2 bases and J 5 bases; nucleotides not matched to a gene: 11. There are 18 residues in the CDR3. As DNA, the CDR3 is TGTGCCAGTAGTATATTGACTAGCGGGAAGAGTCTCCACAATGAGCAGTTCTTC. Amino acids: CASSILTSGKSLHNEQFF.

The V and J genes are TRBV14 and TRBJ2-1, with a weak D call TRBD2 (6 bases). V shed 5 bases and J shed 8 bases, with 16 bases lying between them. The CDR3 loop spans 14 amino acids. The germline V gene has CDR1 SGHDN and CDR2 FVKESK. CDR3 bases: TGTGCCAGCAGCTGGAGAGGAGGGGTTTATGAGCAGTTCTTC. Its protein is CASSWRGGVYEQFF.

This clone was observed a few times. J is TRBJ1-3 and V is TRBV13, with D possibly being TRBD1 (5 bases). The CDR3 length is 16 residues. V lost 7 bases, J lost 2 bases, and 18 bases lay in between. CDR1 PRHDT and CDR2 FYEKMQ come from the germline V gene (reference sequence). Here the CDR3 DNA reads TGTGCCAGCACCCCCTCTGGGAGGACAACTGGAAACACCATATATTTT. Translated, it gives CASTPSGRTTGNTIYF.

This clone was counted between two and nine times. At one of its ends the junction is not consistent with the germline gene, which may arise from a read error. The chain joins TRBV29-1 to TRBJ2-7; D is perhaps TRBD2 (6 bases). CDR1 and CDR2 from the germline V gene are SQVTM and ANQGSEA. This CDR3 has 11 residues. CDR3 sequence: CSVRDSDEQYF. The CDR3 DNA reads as TGCAGCGTGAGGGACTCCGACGAGCAGTACTTC.

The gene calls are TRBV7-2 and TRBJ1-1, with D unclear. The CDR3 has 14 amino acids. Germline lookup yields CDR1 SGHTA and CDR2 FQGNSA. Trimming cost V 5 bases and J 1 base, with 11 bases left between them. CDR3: CASSPSMKNTEAFF. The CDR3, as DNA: TGTGCCAGCAGCCCGAGCATGAAGAACACTGAAGCTTTCTTT. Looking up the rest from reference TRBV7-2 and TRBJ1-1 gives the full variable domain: GAGVSQSPSNKVTEKGKDVELRCDPISGHTALYWYRQSLGQGLEFLIYFQGNSAPDKSGLPSDRFSAERTGGSVSTLTIQRTQQEDSAVYLCASSPSMKNTEAFFGQGTRLTVV.

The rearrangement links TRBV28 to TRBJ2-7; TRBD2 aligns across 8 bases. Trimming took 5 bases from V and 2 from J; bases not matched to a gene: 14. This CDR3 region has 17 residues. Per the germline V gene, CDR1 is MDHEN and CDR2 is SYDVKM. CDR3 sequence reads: CASSMGASGPTPYEQYF. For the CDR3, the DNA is TGTGCCAGCAGTATGGGGGCTAGCGGGCCGACCCCCTACGAGCAGTACTTC.

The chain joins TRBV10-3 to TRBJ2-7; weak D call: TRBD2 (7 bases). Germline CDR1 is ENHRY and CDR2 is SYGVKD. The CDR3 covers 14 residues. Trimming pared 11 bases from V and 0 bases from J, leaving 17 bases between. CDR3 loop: CASGGGGSSYEQYF. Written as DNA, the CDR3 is TGTGCCTCCGGGGGCGGGGGCAGCTCCTACGAGCAGTACTTC.

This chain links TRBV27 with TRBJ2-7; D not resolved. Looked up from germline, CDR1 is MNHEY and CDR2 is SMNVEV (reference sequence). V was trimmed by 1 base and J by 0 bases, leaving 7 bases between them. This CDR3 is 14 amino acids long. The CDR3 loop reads CASSLYSSSYEQYF. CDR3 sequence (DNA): TGTGCCAGCAGTTTATATAGTAGCTCCTACGAGCAGTACTTC.

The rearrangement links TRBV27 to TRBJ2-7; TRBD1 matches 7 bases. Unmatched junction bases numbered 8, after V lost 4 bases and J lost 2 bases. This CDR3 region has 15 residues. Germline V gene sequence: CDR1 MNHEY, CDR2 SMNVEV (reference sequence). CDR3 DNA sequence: TGTGCCAGCAGTTCCCTAGGACAGGTCACCTACGAGCAGTACTTC. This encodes CASSSLGQVTYEQYF.

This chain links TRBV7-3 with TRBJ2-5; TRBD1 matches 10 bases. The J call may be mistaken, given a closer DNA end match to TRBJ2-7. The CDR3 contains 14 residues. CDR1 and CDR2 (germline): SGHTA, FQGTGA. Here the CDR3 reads CASSAGTGAHEQYF. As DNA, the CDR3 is TGTGCCAGCAGCGCCGGGACAGGGGCCCACGAGCAGTACTTC.

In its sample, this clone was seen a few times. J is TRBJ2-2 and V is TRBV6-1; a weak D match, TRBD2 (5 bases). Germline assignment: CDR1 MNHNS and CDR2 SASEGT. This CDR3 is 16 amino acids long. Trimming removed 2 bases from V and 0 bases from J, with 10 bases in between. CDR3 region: CASSELPGTNTGELFF. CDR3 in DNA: TGTGCCAGCAGTGAACTCCCGGGGACGAACACCGGGGAGCTGTTTTTT.

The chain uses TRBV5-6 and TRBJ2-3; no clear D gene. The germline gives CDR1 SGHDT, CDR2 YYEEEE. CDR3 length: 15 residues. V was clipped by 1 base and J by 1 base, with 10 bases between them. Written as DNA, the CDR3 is TGTGCCAGCAGCTTGCTGGGCTGGGGCACAGATACGCAGTATTTT. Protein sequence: CASSLLGWGTDTQYF.

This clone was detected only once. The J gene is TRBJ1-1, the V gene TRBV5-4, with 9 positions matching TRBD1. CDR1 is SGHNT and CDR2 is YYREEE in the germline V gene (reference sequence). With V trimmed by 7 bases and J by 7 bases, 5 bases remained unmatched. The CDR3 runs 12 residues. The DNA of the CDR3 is TGTGCCAGCGGACAGGGGCCGGGTGAAGCTTTCTTT. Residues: CASGQGPGEAFF.

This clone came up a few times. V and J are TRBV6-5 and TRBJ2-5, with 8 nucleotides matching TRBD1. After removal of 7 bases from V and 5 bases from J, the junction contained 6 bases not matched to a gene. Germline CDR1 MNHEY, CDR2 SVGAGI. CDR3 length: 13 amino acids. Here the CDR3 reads CASKTGVQETQYF. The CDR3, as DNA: TGTGCCAGCAAGACAGGGGTCCAGGAGACCCAGTACTTC.

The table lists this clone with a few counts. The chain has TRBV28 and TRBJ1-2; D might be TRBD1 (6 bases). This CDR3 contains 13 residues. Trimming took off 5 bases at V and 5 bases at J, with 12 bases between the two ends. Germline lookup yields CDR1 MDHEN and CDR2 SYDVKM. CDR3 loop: CASSLQGQYGYTF. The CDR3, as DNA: TGTGCCAGCAGTCTACAGGGCCAGTATGGCTACACCTTC.

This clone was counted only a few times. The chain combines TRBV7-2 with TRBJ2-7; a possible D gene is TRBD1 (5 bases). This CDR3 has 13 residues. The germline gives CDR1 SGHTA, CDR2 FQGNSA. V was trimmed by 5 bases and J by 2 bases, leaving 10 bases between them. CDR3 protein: CASSQRGAYEQYF. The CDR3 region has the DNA TGTGCCAGCAGCCAAAGGGGCGCCTACGAGCAGTACTTC. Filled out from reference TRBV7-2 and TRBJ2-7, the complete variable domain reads GAGVSQSPSNKVTEKGKDVELRCDPISGHTALYWYRQSLGQGLEFLIYFQGNSAPDKSGLPSDRFSAERTGGSVSTLTIQRTQQEDSAVYLCASSQRGAYEQYFGPGTRLTVT.

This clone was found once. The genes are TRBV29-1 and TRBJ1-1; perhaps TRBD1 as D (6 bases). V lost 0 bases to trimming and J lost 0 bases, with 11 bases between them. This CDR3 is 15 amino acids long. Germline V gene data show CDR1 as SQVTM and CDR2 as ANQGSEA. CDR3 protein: CSVEDRGQMNTEAFF. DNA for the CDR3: TGCAGCGTTGAAGATCGGGGACAAATGAACACTGAAGCTTTCTTT.

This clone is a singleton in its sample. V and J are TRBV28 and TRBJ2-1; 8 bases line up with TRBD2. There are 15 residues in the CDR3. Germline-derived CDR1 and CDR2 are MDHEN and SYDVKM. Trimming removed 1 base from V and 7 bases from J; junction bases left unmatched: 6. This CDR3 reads CASSLLASGRNEQFF. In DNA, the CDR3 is TGTGCCAGCAGTTTATTGGCTAGCGGGCGGAATGAGCAGTTCTTC.

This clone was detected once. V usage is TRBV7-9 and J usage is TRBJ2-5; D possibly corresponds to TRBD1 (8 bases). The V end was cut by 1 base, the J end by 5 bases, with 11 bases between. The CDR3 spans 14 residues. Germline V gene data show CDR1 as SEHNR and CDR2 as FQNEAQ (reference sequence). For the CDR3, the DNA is TGTGCCAGCAGCTTAGACAGGGGGGGGGAGACCCAGTACTTC. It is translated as CASSLDRGGETQYF.

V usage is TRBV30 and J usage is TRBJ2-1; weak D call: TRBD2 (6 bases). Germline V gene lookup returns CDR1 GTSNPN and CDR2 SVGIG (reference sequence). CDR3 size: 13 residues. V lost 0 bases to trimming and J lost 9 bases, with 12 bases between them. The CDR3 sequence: CAWSVRKEGEQFF. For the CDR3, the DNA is TGTGCCTGGAGTGTCAGGAAGGAGGGTGAGCAGTTCTTC.

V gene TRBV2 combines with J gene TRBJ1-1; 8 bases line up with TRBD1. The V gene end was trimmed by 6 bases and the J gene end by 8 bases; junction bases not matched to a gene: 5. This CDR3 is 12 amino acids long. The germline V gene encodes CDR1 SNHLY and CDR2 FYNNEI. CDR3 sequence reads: CASSEWTGEAFF. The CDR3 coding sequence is TGTGCCAGCAGCGAATGGACAGGGGAAGCTTTCTTT.

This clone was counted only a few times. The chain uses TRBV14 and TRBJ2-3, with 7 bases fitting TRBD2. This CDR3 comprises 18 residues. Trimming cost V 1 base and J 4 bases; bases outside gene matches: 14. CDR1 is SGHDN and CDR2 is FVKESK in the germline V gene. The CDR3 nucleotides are TGTGCCAGCAGCCAAGTAGGAACCTTCGCGGGAGCTGCAGATACGCAGTATTTT. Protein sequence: CASSQVGTFAGAADTQYF.

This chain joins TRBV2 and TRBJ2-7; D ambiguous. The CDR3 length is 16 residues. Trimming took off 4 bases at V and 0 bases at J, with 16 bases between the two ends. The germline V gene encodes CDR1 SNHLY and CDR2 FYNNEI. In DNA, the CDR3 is TGTGCCAGCAGTGCTTCGTCCCGTTCTCCCTCCTACGAGCAGTACTTC. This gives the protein CASSASSRSPSYEQYF.

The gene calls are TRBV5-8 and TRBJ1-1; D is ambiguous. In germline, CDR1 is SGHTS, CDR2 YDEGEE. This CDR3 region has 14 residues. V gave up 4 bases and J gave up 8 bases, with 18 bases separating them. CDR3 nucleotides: TGTGCCAGCAGCGCCCAATCCTGGGCGTTCGAAGCTTTCTTT. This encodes CASSAQSWAFEAFF.

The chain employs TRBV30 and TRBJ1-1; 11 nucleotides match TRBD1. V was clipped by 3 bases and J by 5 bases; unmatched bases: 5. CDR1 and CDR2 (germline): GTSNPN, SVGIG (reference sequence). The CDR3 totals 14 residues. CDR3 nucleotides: TGTGCCTGGAGGCGGGGACAGGGGGGAACTGAAGCTTTCTTT. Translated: CAWRRGQGGTEAFF. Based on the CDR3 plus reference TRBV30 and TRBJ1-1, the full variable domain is SQTIHQWPATLVQPVGSPLSLECTVEGTSNPNLYWYRQAAGRGLQLLFYSVGIGQISSEVPQNLSASRPQDRQFILSSKKLLLSDSGFYLCAWRRGQGGTEAFFGQGTRLTVV.

CDR3 nucleotides: TGTGCCAGCAGCACACTTTCAGGGGCCTATGGCTACACCTTC. Its protein is CASSTLSGAYGYTF. The chain links TRBV7-2 to TRBJ1-2, with D perhaps TRBD1 (6 bases). This CDR3 has 14 amino acids. Germline-derived CDR1 and CDR2 are SGHTA and FQGNSA. V shed 5 bases and J shed 4 bases, with 14 bases lying between them.

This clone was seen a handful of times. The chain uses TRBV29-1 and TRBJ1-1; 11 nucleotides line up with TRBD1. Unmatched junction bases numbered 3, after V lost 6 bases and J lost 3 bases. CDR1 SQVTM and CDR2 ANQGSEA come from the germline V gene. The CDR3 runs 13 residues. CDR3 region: CSVGDRGYTEAFF. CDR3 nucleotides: TGCAGCGTCGGGGACAGGGGGTACACTGAAGCTTTCTTT. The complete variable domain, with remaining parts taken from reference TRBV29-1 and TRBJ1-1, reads SAVISQKPSRDICQRGTSLTIQCQVDSQVTMMFWYRQQPGQSLTLIATANQGSEATYESGFVIDKFPISRPNLTFSTLTVSNMSPEDSSIYLCSVGDRGYTEAFFGQGTRLTVV.